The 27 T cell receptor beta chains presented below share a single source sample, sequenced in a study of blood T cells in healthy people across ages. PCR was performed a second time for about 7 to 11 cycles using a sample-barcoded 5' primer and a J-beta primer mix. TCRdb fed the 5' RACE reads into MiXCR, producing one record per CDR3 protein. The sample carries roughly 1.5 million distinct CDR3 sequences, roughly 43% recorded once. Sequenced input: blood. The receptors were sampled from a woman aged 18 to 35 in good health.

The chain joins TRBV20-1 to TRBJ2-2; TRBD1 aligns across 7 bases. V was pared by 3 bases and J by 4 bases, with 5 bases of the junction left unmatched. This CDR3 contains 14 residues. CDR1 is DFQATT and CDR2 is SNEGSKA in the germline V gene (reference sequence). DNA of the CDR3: TGCAGTGCTAGGACAGGGACGAGCACCGGGGAGCTGTTTTTT. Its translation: CSARTGTSTGELFF.

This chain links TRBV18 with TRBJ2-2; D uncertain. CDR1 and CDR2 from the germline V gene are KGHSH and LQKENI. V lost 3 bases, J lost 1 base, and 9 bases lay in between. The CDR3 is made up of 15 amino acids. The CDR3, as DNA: TGTGCCAGCTCACCCGGATGGAAGAACACCGGGGAGCTGTTTTTT. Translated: CASSPGWKNTGELFF.

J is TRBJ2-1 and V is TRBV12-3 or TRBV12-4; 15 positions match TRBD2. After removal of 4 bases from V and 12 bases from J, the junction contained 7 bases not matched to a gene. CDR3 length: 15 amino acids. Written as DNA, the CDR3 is TGTGCCAGCAGTTACTCCGGGACTAGCGGGGGGAGGCAGTTCTTC. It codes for CASSYSGTSGGRQFF.

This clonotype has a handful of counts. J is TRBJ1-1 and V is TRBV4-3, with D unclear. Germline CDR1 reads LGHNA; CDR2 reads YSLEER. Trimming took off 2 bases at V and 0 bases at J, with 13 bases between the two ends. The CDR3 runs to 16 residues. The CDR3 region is CASSQTSRGMNTEAFF. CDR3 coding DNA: TGCGCCAGCAGCCAAACCTCCAGAGGCATGAACACTGAAGCTTTCTTT.

CDR3 in amino acids: CASRTSGGAWEQYF. The CDR3 nucleotides read TGTGCCAGCAGGACTAGCGGGGGGGCTTGGGAGCAGTACTTC. The chain employs TRBV27 and TRBJ2-7, with TRBD2 matching over 14 bases. After removal of 6 bases from V and 7 bases from J, the junction contained 5 bases not matched to a gene. The CDR3 runs to 14 residues. In germline, CDR1 is MNHEY, CDR2 SMNVEV (reference sequence).

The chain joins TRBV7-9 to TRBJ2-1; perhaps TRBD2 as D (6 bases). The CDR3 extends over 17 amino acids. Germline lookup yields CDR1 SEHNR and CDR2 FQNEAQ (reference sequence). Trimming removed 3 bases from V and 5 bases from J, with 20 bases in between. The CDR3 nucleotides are TGTGCCAGCAGCTTGAAGGCGGGGATTACGGGAAACAATGAGCAGTTCTTC. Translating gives CASSLKAGITGNNEQFF.

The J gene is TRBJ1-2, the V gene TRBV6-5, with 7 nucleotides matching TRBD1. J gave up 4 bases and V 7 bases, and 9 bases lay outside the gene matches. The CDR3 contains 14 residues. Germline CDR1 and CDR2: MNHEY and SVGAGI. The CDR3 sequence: CASMGGDSLYGYTF. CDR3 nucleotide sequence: TGTGCCAGCATGGGCGGGGACAGTCTCTATGGCTACACCTTC.

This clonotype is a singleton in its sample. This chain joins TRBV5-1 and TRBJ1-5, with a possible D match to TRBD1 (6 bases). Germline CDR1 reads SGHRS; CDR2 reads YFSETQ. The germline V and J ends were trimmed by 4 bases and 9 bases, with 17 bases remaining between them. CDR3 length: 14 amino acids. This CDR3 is CASSPTGFEAPQHF. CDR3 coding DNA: TGCGCCAGCAGCCCGACAGGATTCGAGGCGCCCCAGCATTTT.

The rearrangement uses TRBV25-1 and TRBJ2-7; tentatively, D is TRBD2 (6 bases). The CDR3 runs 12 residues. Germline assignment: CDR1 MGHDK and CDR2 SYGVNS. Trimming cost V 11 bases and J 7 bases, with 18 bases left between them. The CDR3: CACGISYNEQYF. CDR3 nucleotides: TGTGCCTGCGGGATATCATACAATGAGCAGTACTTC.

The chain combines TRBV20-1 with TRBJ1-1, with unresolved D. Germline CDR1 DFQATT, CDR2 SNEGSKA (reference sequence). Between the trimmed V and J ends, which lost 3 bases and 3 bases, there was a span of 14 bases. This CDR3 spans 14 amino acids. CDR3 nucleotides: TGCAGTGCTAGGAGGCAACGAGGGCACACTGAAGCTTTCTTT. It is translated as CSARRQRGHTEAFF.

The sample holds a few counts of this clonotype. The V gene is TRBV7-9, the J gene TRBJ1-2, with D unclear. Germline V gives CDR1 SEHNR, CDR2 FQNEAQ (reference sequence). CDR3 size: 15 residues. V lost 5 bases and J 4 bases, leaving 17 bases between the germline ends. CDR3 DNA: TGTGCCAGCAGCCCGCCCGGACTGAGCCTCTATGGCTACACCTTC. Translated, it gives CASSPPGLSLYGYTF. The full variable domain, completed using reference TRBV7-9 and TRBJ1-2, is DTGVSQNPRHKITKRGQNVTFRCDPISEHNRLYWYRQTLGQGPEFLTYFQNEAQLEKSRLLSDRFSAERPKGSFSTLEIQRTEQGDSAMYLCASSPPGLSLYGYTFGSGTRLTVV.

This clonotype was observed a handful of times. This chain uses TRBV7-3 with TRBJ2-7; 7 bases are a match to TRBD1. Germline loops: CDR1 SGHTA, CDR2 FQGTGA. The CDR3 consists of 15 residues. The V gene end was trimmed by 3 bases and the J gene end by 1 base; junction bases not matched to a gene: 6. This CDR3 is CASSLTGMRSYEQYF. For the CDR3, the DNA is TGTGCCAGCAGCTTGACAGGGATGAGATCCTACGAGCAGTACTTC.

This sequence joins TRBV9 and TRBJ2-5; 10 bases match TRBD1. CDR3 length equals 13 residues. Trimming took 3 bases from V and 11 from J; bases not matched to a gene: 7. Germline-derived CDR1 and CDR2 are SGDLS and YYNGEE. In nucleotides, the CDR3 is TGTGCCAGCAGCGCCGGGACAGGGGTCGGGCAGTACTTC. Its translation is CASSAGTGVGQYF.

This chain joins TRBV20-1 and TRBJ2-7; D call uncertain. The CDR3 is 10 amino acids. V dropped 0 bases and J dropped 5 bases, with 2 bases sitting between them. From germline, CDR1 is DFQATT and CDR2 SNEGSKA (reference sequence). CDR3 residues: CSARDDEQYF. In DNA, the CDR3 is TGCAGTGCTAGAGATGACGAGCAGTACTTC.

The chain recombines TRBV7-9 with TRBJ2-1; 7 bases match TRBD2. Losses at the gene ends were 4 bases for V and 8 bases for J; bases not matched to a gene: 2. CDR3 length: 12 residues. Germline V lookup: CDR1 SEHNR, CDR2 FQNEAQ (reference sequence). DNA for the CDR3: TGTGCCAGCAGCTCGACTAGCCATGAGCAGTTCTTC. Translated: CASSSTSHEQFF.

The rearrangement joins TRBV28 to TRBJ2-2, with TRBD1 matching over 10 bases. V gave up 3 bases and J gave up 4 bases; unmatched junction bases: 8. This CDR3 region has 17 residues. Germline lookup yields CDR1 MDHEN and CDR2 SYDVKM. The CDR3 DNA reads TGTGCCAGCAGTTTTTGGTGGGACAGGGGAACCACCGGGGAGCTGTTTTTT. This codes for CASSFWWDRGTTGELFF.

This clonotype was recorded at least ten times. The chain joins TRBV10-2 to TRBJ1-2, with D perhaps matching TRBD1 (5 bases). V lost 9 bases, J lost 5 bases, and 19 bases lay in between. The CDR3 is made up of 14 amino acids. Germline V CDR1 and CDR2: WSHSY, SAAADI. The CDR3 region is CASTTGTHSYGYTF. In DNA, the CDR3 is TGCGCCAGTACCACCGGGACGCACTCTTATGGCTACACCTTC.

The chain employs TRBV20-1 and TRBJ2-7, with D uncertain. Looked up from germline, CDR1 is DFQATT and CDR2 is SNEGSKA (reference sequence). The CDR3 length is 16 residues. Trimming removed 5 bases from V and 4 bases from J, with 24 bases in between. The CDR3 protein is CSAPNPLDGIRYEQYF. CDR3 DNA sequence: TGCAGTGCTCCAAACCCCCTGGACGGTATTCGTTACGAGCAGTACTTC.

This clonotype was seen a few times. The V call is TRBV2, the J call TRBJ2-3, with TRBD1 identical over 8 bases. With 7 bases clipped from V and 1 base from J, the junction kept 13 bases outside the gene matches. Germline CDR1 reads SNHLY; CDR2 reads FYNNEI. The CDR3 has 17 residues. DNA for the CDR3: TGTGCCAGCACCCGCACACCACAGGGGGAGGGCACAGATACGCAGTATTTT. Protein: CASTRTPQGEGTDTQYF.

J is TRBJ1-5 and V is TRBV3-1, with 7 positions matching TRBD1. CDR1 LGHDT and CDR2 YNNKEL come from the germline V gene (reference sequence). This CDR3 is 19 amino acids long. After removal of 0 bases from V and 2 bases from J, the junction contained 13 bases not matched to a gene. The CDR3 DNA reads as TGTGCCAGCAGCCAAGATCTGGAAGGGGGCGAGTCGTGCAATCAGCCCCAGCATTTT. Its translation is CASSQDLEGGESCNQPQHF. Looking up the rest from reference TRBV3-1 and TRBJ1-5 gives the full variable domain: DTAVSQTPKYLVTQMGNDKSIKCEQNLGHDTMYWYKQDSKKFLKIMFSYNNKELIINETVPNRFSPKSPDKAHLNLHINSLELGDSAVYFCASSQDLEGGESCNQPQHFGDGTRLSIL.

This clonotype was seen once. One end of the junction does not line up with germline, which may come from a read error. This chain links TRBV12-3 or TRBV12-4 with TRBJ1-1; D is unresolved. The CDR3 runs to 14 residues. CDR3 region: CAISLAGQVTEAFF. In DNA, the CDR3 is TGTGCCATCAGTTTAGCGGGCCAAGTCACTGAAGCTTTCTTT.

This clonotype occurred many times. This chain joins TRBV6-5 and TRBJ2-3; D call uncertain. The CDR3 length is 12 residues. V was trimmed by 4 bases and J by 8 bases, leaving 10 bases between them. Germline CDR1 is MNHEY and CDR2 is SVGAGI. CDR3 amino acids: CASSSQFGTQYF. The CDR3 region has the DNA TGTGCCAGCAGTTCCCAGTTCGGTACGCAGTATTTT.

The chain's CDR3 is CASSQIDNPWGPGNTIYF. DNA for the CDR3: TGCGCCAGCAGCCAAATCGATAACCCCTGGGGCCCTGGAAACACCATATATTTT. The chain recombines TRBV4-1 with TRBJ1-3; TRBD1 is a possible D gene (5 bases). The CDR3 is 18 residues long. V lost 2 bases and J lost 2, with 19 bases in between. CDR1 and CDR2 (germline): MGHRA, YSYEKL.

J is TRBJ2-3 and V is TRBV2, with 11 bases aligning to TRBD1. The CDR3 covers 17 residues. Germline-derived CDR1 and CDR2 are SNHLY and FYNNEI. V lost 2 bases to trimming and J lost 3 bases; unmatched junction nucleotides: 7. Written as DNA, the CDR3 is TGTGCCAGCAGTGAATCCCCGGGACAGGGGGTTACAGATACGCAGTATTTT. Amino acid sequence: CASSESPGQGVTDTQYF.

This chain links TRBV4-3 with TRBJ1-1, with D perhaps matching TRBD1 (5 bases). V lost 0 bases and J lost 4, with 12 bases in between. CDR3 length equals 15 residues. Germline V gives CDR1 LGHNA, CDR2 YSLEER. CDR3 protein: CASSQDGASPTEAFF. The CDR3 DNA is TGCGCCAGCAGCCAAGATGGGGCAAGCCCCACTGAAGCTTTCTTT.

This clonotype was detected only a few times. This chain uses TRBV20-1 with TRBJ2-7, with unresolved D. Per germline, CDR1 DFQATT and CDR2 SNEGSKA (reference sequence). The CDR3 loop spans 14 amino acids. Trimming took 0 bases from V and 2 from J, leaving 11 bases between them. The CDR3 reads CSARDKGSTYEQYF. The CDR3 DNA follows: TGCAGTGCTAGAGACAAGGGAAGTACCTACGAGCAGTACTTC.

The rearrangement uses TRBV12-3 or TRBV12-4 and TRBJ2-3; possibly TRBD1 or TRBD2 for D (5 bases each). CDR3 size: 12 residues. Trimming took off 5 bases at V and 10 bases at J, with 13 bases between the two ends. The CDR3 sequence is CASSPPGTAQYF. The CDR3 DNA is TGTGCCAGCAGTCCCCCGGGGACGGCGCAGTATTTT.